This T cell receptor (beta chain) was recovered during a study of blood T cell repertoires in COVID-19. Study details: Researchers got acute and convalescent COVID-19 samples from the United States, Italy and Spain.

This CDR3 comprises 15 residues. Germline CDR1 reads MDHEN; CDR2 reads SYDVKM. V gave up 5 bases and J gave up 1 base; unmatched junction bases: 0. Per the original methods: Estimation of nucleated cell counts relied on the amplification of reference gene primers. This table comes from immunoSEQ multiplex PCR, and its TCRdb copy is limited to in-frame clones, with some not included. That table supplies the V and J calls and clone size; D and trimming were determined from the DNA. The table shows 200,000 to 250,000 clones, with about 80% occurring only once. V is TRBV28 and J is TRBJ2-3; 13 positions match TRBD2. Sequences were obtained from peripheral blood. The sequence was obtained from a woman aged 45-59 years with acute or convalescent COVID-19. The CDR3 DNA sequence: TGTGCCAGCAGTGGGACTAGCGGGGGCACAGATACGCAGTATTTT. Protein product: CASSGTSGGTDTQYF.